Sequencing of this T cell receptor beta chain was carried out in a study of cytomegalovirus exposure and HLA in healthy donors. Clones were read by immunoSEQ multiplex PCR, and TCRdb kept only the in-frame ones, dropping some. The sample has around 150,000 clones, 84% seen once. CDR1 is LNHDA and CDR2 is SQIVND in the germline V gene (reference sequence). The CDR3 contains 14 residues. V dropped 6 bases and J dropped 3 bases, with 11 bases sitting between them. The sample comprised PBMCs. This TCR was sampled from a man aged 30 to 45 in good health and CMV-seropositive. V usage is TRBV19 and J usage is TRBJ2-2, with D possibly being TRBD2 (6 bases). CDR3 sequence reads: CASSSGQHTGELFF. As DNA, the CDR3 is TGTGCCAGTAGCAGCGGGCAGCACACCGGGGAGCTGTTTTTT. Supplemented by reference TRBV19 and TRBJ2-2, the full variable domain reads DGGITQSPKYLFRKEGQNVTLSCEQNLNHDAMYWYRQDPGQGLRLIYYSQIVNDFQKGDIAEGYSVSREKKESFPLTVTSAQKNPTAFYLCASSSGQHTGELFFGEGSRLTVL.